The clone carrying this TCR beta chain was seen a few times. The data originate from a study of read filtering for tumor transcriptome and immune sequencing. Germline lookup yields CDR1 SGHTA and CDR2 FQGNSA. This CDR3 is built from 15 residues. The V and J ends lost 3 bases and 4 bases respectively, with 13 bases between them. Molecular barcoded adaptors covering alpha/delta and beta/gamma chains were used on approximately 400 ng RNA. TCRdb recomputed calls from the reads with MiXCR, one row per CDR3 protein. The sample holds about 45,000 distinct CDR3 sequences, approximately 19% seen once. The chain recombines TRBV7-2 with TRBJ1-3, with a weak D call TRBD1 (6 bases). The specimen sequenced was a population of CD138-negative cells sorted from bone marrow. This TCR came from a donor over 35 with multiple myeloma. This CDR3 reads CASSFVQGGGNTIYF. DNA for the CDR3: TGTGCCAGCAGCTTCGTACAGGGAGGGGGAAACACCATATATTTT.